Listed below are T cell receptor beta chains from one sample, sequenced in a study of glioma-infiltrating T cells. One entry per CDR3 protein results from TCRdb running MiXCR on the multiplex PCR reads. This table has more than 300,000 distinct CDR3 sequences, 41% appearing once. Source material: glioma tissue, nonneoplastic brain tissue, or PBMCs (not recorded which). The source of these receptors is a human donor with low-grade glioma or glioblastoma, undergoing nonglioma brain surgery, or in good health (not recorded which). CDR3s include the opening cysteine and the closing phenylalanine or tryptophan. The order of the fields is V gene, clone size, D gene, J gene, CDR3 protein, CDR3 DNA. A D gene is named only where the DNA matches it firmly. Clone size is stated in some rows and not others, as once, few, many or a class when expanded.

TRBV24-1	-	-	TRBJ1-1	CATSRGTEAFF	TGTGCCACCAGCCGTGGGACTGAAGCTTTCTTT
TRBV7-2	few	TRBD1	TRBJ1-2	CASNRGHSYGYTF	TGTGCCAGCAACAGGGGGCATAGCTATGGCTACACCTTC
TRBV7-2	few	-	TRBJ2-5	CASSLEGRRGGRKETQYF	TGTGCCAGCAGCTTAGAGGGCCGTAGAGGGGGGCGGAAGGAGACCCAGTACTTC
TRBV12-2	-	-	TRBJ2-7	CASRALEVAGGPISYEQYF	TGTGCAAGTCGCGCACTCGAAGTGGCGGGAGGGCCTATCTCCTACGAGCAGTACTTC
TRBV20-1	-	-	TRBJ1-1	CSARGDGTDEAFF	TGCAGTGCTAGGGGGGACGGAACGGATGAAGCTTTCTTT
TRBV28	-	-	TRBJ2-7	CASFEGQAFTHLSYEQYF	TGTGCCAGCTTTGAGGGACAAGCCTTCACCCATCTCTCCTACGAGCAGTACTTC
TRBV5-4	-	TRBD2	TRBJ2-2	CASSRGLAGGGELFF	TGTGCCAGCAGCCGCGGACTAGCGGGAGGCGGGGAGCTGTTTTTT
TRBV4-2	-	TRBD2	TRBJ2-7	CASSQAKTGGSYEQYF	TGTGCCAGCAGCCAAGCCAAGACGGGGGGCTCCTACGAGCAGTACTTC
TRBV20-1	-	-	TRBJ2-7	CSATGTKSSYEQYF	TGCAGTGCAACCGGGACGAAGAGCTCCTACGAGCAGTACTTC
TRBV15	many	-	TRBJ2-1	CATSGDNEQFF	TGTGCCACCAGCGGGGACAATGAGCAGTTCTTC
TRBV7-9	-	-	TRBJ2-1	CASSLARNVHHLF	TGTGCCAGCAGCTTAGCCCGAAACGTACACCACCTCTTC
TRBV6-1	few	-	TRBJ1-6	CASSQSSYNSPLHF	TGTGCCAGCAGTCAGAGCTCCTATAATTCACCCCTCCACTTT
TRBV20-1	-	-	TRBJ2-1	CSAYRVKTVF	TGCAGTGCCTACAGGGTTAAGACAGTCTTC
TRBV2	many	-	TRBJ2-3	CASSEHPGPFTDTQYF	TGTGCCAGCAGTGAACATCCTGGGCCCTTCACAGATACGCAGTATTTT
TRBV7-6	-	TRBD1	TRBJ2-7	CASSSFSGTGDSYEQYF	TGTGCCAGCAGCTCCTTCTCCGGGACAGGGGACTCCTACGAGCAGTACTTC
TRBV3-1	-	TRBD1	TRBJ1-2	CASSRVGGASYGYTF	TGTGCCAGCAGCCGAGTAGGGGGCGCTAGCTATGGCTACACCTTC
TRBV7-9	-	TRBD1	TRBJ2-5	CASSLVSQGAGETQYF	TGTGCCAGCAGCTTAGTTAGCCAGGGGGCCGGAGAGACCCAGTACTTC
TRBV28	-	TRBD1	TRBJ1-3	CASSLGQLSGNTIYF	TGTGCCAGCAGCCTGGGACAGCTCTCTGGAAACACCATATATTTT
TRBV28	many	TRBD2	TRBJ2-3	CASTLTSDRTDTQYF	TGTGCCAGCACCCTTACTAGCGACCGCACAGATACGCAGTATTTT
TRBV4-3	few	-	TRBJ2-1	CASSQERRGSYNEQFF	TGCGCCAGCAGCCAAGAGAGGCGGGGCTCCTACAATGAGCAGTTCTTC
TRBV15	-	-	TRBJ2-7	CATRTSEAYEQCF	TGTGCCACCAGAACAAGCGAGGCCTACGAGCAGTGCTTC
TRBV6-1	many	TRBD1	TRBJ1-5	CASSFDRVNNQPQHF	TGTGCCAGCAGTTTTGACAGGGTGAACAATCAGCCCCAGCATTTT
TRBV15	few	TRBD2	TRBJ2-1	CATSGLVGTRYNEQFF	TGTGCCACCAGCGGGCTTGTGGGGACTAGATACAATGAGCAGTTCTTC
TRBV27	many	-	TRBJ2-2	CASSLLLPAPRAGELFF	TGTGCCAGCAGCCTACTTCTCCCGGCCCCGAGGGCCGGGGAGCTGTTTTTT
TRBV5-4	-	TRBD1	TRBJ2-7	CASSYSGGDEQYF	TGTGCCAGCAGCTACTCAGGGGGCGACGAGCAGTACTTC
TRBV2	few	-	TRBJ2-1	CASKGRTGGDNEQFF	TGTGCCAGCAAAGGCAGAACGGGCGGAGACAATGAGCAGTTCTTC
TRBV7-9	few	-	TRBJ2-2	CASSLFQPSGELFF	TGTGCCAGCAGCTTATTCCAGCCCTCCGGGGAGCTGTTTTTT
TRBV27	many	-	TRBJ2-7	CASSFGRDYEQYF	TGTGCCAGCAGTTTCGGCAGGGACTACGAGCAGTACTTC
TRBV5-1	-	TRBD2	TRBJ2-3	CASSNGLETDTQYF	TGCGCCAGCAGCAACGGACTAGAGACAGATACGCAGTATTTT
TRBV7-2	few	-	TRBJ1-2	CASSFDRRRYTF	TGTGCCAGCAGCTTCGATCGTAGGCGCTACACCTTC
TRBV20-1	-	TRBD2	TRBJ2-1	CSAGTGGYNEQFF	TGCAGTGCCGGCACGGGAGGATATAATGAGCAGTTCTTC
TRBV7-2	many	TRBD2	TRBJ2-7	CASSLVSTSGSYEQYF	TGTGCCAGCAGCTTAGTGTCGACTAGCGGATCCTACGAGCAGTACTTC
TRBV28	-	TRBD2	TRBJ2-5	CASTRGGPQETQYF	TGTGCCAGCACGCGGGGGGGCCCTCAAGAGACCCAGTACTTC
TRBV27	-	TRBD1	TRBJ2-3	CASSLRGGQGWDQPQYF	TGTGCCAGCAGTTTAAGGGGAGGACAGGGATGGGATCAGCCCCAGTATTTT
TRBV4-3	-	TRBD2	TRBJ2-7	CASSPGTTREQYF	TGCGCCAGCAGCCCGGGGACTACCCGCGAGCAGTACTTC
TRBV6-5	many	-	TRBJ2-3	CASSYGGTSTDTQYF	TGTGCCAGCAGTTATGGTGGGACTAGCACAGATACGCAGTATTTT
TRBV4-1	few	TRBD1	TRBJ2-3	CASSQTGARTDTQYF	TGCGCCAGCAGCCAGACAGGGGCCCGCACAGATACGCAGTATTTT
TRBV6-2/TRBV6-3	many	TRBD2	TRBJ2-1	CASSSVGGVRNEQFF	TGTGCCAGCAGTTCTGTGGGAGGGGTTAGGAATGAGCAGTTCTTC
TRBV25-1	-	-	TRBJ2-5	CASSAVRTQYF	TGTGCCAGCAGCGCCGTTCGGACCCAGTACTTC
TRBV28	-	-	TRBJ2-5	CASSSDGTAQETQYF	TGTGCCAGCAGTTCGGATGGGACGGCCCAAGAGACCCAGTACTTC
TRBV28	many	-	TRBJ2-5	CASSGNLQETQYF	TGTGCCAGTTCCGGGAACCTCCAAGAGACCCAGTACTTC
TRBV2	-	-	TRBJ2-4	CASTRTENIQYF	TGTGCCAGCACCCGGACAGAAAACATTCAGTACTTC
TRBV24-1	few	TRBD1	TRBJ1-2	CATSDTTTGPAYGYTF	TGTGCCACCAGTGATACAACGACAGGGCCGGCCTATGGCTACACCTTC
TRBV20-1	many	-	TRBJ2-5	CSANSGVETQYF	TGCAGTGCTAATTCAGGGGTCGAGACCCAGTACTTC
TRBV13	-	TRBD1	TRBJ2-7	CASSLSRDRLDF	TGTGCCAGCAGCTTAAGCCGGGACAGACTTGACTTC
TRBV7-9	-	-	TRBJ2-2	CASSLFGELFF	TGTGCCAGCAGCTTATTCGGGGAGCTGTTTTTT